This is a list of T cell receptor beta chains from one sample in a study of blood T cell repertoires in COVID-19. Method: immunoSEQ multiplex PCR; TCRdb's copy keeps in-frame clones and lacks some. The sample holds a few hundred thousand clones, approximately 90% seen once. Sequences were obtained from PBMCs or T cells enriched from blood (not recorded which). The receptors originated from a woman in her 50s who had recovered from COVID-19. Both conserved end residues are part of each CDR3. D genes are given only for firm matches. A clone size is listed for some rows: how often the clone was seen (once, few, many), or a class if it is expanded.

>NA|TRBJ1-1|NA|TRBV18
TGTGCCAGCTCACAAAGTACATTGAACACTGAAGCTTTCTTT
CASSQSTLNTEAFF
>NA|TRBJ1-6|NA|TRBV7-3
TGTGCCAGCAGCTTAACCGACAGTTATTCACCCCTCCACTTT
CASSLTDSYSPLHF
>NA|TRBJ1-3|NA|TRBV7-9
TGTGCCAGCAGCACCCATTTTACGGCAGGGTCTGGAAACACCATATATTTT
CASSTHFTAGSGNTIYF
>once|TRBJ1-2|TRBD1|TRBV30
TGTGCCTGGGTGGGACAGCGCTATGGCTACACCTTC
CAWVGQRYGYTF
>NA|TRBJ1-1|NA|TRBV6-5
TGTGCCAGCAGCTCGCGGGGGGGGCGTACTGAAGCTTTCTTT
CASSSRGGRTEAFF
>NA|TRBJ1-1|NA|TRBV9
TGTGCCAGCAGCGTAATCGGCGAGCAGGTGACGGCTTTCTTT
CASSVIGEQVTAFF
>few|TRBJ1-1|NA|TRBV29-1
TGCAGCGTTGAGAGGGAAACTGAAGCTTTCTTT
CSVERETEAFF
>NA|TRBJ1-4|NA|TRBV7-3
TGTGCCAGCAGCTTAATGGCCATTTCTACTAATGAAAAACTGTTTTTT
CASSLMAISTNEKLFF
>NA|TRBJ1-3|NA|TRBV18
TGTGCCAGCTCCCGTGGGACACCAGGTTCTGGAAACACCATATATTTT
CASSRGTPGSGNTIYF
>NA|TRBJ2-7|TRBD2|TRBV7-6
TGTGCCAGCAGCTTGGGGAGCGGGATCATGTACGAGCAGTACTTC
CASSLGSGIMYEQYF
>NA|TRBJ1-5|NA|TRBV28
TGTGCCAGCAGTTTAGGAAGAAGGGGGAACAATCAGCCCCAGCATTTT
CASSLGRRGNNQPQHF
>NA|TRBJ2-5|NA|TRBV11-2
TGTGCCAGCAGCCGCGGGAACCGGGAGACCCAGTACTTC
CASSRGNRETQYF
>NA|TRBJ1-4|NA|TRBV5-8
TGTGCCAGCAGCGCCGGACAGATGATGGGTGAAAAACTGTTTTTT
CASSAGQMMGEKLFF
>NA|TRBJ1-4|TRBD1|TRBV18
TGTGCCAGCTCACTCCAGGGGGCGACTAATGAAAAACTGTTTTTT
CASSLQGATNEKLFF
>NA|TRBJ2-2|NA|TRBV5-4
TGTGCCAGCAAAGCAACCGGGGAGCTGTTTTTT
CASKATGELFF
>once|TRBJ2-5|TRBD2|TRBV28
TGTGCCAGCAGTCCTCCCGGGGCGGGAGTCTCAGAGACCCAGTACTTC
CASSPPGAGVSETQYF
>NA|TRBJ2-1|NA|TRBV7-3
TGTGCCAGCAGCTTAAATACGGTAGATGAGCAGTTCTTC
CASSLNTVDEQFF
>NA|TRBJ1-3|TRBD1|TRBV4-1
TGCGCCAGCAGCCTGCGACAGGGGGCTGGAAACACCATATATTTT
CASSLRQGAGNTIYF
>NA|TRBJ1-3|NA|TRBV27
TGTGCCAGCAGCCCCTACTCTGGAAACACCATATATTTT
CASSPYSGNTIYF
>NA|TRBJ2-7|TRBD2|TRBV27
TGTGCCAGCAGTTTATTGACGCCTAGCGGGAGTTACGAGCAGTACTTC
CASSLLTPSGSYEQYF
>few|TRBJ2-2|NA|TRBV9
TGTGCCAGCAGCGTAGTGAGCCACCTAGCCACCGGGGAGCTGTTTTTT
CASSVVSHLATGELFF
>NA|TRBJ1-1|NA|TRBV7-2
TGTGCCAGCAGCCCCCACAGGCTCGGAACCGGAGCTTTCTTT
CASSPHRLGTGAFF
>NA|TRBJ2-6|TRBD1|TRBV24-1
TGTGCCACCAGTGACCAGGGGGCTGGGGCCAACGTCCTGACTTTC
CATSDQGAGANVLTF
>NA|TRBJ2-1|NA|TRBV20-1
TGCAGTGCCAGGCTAGCGTATGAGCAGTTCTTC
CSARLAYEQFF
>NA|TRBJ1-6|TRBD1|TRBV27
TGTGCCAGCAGCTTCACTAATCCGGGACAGGGGTATAATTCACCCCTCCACTTT
CASSFTNPGQGYNSPLHF
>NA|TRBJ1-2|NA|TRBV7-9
TGTGCCAGCAGCTTAGAAGGTCAAAGGGGCGCAAATGGCTACACCTTC
CASSLEGQRGANGYTF
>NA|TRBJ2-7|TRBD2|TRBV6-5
TGTGCCAGTGGACTAGACCTCTCCTACGAGCAGTACTTC
CASGLDLSYEQYF
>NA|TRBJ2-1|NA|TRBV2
TGTGCCAGTAAAAACCGCGGGGCCGAGCAGTTCTTC
CASKNRGAEQFF
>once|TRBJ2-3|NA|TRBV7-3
TGTGCCAGCAGCCCCCTTAGCACAGATACGCAGTATTTT
CASSPLSTDTQYF
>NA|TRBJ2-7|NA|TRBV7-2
TGTGCCAGCAGCCCGTCCGGGGTAAGGTCCTACGAGCAGTACTTC
CASSPSGVRSYEQYF
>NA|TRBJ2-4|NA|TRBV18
TGTGCCAGCTCATTTTCAACAGGGAAAAACATTCAGTACTTC
CASSFSTGKNIQYF
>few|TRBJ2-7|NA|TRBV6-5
TGTGCCAGCAGTTACTCCCCTCAGGGCTACGAGCAGTACTTC
CASSYSPQGYEQYF
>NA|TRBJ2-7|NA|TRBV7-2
TGTGCCAGCAGCTCCGCCTACGAGCAGTACTTC
CASSSAYEQYF
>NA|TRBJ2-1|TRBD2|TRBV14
TGTGCCAGCAGCCTCCTGGGGCTAGCGGATTCCTACAATGAGCAGTTCTTC
CASSLLGLADSYNEQFF
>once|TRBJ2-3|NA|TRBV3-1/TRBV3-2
TGTGCCAGCAGCCAAGTGGCTACAGATACGCAGTATTTT
CASSQVATDTQYF
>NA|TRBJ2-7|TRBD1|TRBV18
TGTGCCAGCTCACCATCTACAGGGGCGGACGAGCAGTACTTC
CASSPSTGADEQYF
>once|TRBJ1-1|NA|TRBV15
TGTGCCACCAGCAGAGATTCCGAGGGAAAGGCTTTCTTT
CATSRDSEGKAFF
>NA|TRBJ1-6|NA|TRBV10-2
TGCGCCAGCAGTGAGGGCCGGGAGAATTCACCCCTCCACTTT
CASSEGRENSPLHF
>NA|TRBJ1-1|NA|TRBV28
TGTGCCAGCAGTGCAGGGGTTATAGGAGCTTTCTTT
CASSAGVIGAFF
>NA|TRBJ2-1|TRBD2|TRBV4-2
TGTGCCAGCAGCCGAGGACTAGCGGGAGCAGAGGCCCATGAGCAGTTCTTC
CASSRGLAGAEAHEQFF
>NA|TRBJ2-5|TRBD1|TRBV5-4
TGTGCCAGCAGACCGGGACAGGGGGTGGAGACCCAGTACTTC
CASRPGQGVETQYF
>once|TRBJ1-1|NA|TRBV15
TGTGCCACCAGCAGAGAATGGGCGCAAACTGAAGCTTTCTTT
CATSREWAQTEAFF